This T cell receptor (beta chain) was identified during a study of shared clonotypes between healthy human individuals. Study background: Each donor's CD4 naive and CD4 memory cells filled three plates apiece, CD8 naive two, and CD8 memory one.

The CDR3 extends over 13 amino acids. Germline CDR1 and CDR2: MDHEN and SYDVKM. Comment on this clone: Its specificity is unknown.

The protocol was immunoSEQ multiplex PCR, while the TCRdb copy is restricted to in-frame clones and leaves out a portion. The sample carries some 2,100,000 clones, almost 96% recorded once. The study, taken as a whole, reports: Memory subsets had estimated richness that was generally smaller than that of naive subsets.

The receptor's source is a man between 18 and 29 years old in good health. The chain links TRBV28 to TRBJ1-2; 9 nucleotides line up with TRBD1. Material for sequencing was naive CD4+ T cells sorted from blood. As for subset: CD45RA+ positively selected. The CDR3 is CGSQGARNYGYTF. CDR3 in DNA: TGTGGTTCACAGGGGGCGAGGAACTATGGCTACACCTTC.